This TCR beta chain originates from a study of cytomegalovirus exposure and HLA in healthy donors. PCR involved 60 Vbeta and 13 Jbeta primers. Produced via immunoSEQ multiplex PCR; TCRdb's table is partial and in-frame only. The sample has around 180,000 clones, roughly 80% seen once. The CDR3 runs 16 residues. Germline V gene lookup returns CDR1 SGHRS and CDR2 YFSETQ. V lost 2 bases and J lost 7; bases outside the gene matches: 5. Study-level results: Analysis performed later showed TCR beta chains linked to HLA being more clonally expanded than equally common others.

In the case of this clone: Its target is unknown.

The TCR sequence derives from a man in his fifties or sixties in good health and CMV-seronegative. Material: PBMCs. The V call is TRBV5-1, the J call TRBJ1-6; 11 nucleotides match TRBD1. The CDR3 reads CASSFTGTGGNSPLHF. The CDR3 DNA sequence: TGCGCCAGCAGCTTTACCGGGACAGGGGGAAATTCACCCCTCCACTTT.